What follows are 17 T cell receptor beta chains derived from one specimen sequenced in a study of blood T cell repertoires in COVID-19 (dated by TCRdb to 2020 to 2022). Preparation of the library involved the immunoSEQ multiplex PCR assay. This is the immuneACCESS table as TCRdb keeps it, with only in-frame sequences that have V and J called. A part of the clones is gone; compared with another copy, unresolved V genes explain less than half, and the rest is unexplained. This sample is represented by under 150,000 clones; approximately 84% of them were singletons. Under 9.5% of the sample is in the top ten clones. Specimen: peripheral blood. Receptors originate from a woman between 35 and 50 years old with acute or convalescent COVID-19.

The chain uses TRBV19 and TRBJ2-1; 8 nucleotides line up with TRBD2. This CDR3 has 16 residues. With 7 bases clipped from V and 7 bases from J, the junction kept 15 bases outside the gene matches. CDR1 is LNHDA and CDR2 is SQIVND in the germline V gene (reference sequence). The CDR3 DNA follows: TGTGCCAGTACCGCAAATCGGGGGGGCTTGGGAAATGAGCAGTTCTTC. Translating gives CASTANRGGLGNEQFF.

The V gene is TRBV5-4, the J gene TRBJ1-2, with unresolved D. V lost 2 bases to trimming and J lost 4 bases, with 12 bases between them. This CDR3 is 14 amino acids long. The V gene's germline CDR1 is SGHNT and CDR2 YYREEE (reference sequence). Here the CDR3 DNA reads TGTGCCAGCAGCTTAACACAGCTGGCCTATGGCTACACCTTC. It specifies CASSLTQLAYGYTF.

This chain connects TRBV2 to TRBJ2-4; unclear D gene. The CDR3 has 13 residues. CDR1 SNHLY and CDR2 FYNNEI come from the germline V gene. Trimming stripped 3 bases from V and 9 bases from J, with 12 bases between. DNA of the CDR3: TGTGCCAGCAGTGATACCCTTGCGAGCATTCAGTACTTC. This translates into CASSDTLASIQYF.

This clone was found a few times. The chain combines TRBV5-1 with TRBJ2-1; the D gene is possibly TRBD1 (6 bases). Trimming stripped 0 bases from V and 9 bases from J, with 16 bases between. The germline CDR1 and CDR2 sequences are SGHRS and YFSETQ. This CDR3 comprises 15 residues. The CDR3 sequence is CASSLDSDRPLEQFF. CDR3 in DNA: TGCGCCAGCAGCTTGGATTCAGACAGGCCTCTTGAGCAGTTCTTC.

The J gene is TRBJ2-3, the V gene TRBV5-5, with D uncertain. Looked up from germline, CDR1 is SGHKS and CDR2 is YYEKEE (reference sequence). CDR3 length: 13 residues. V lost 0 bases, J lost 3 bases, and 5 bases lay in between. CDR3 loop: CASSLAGTDTQYF. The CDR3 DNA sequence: TGTGCCAGCAGCTTGGCAGGTACAGATACGCAGTATTTT.

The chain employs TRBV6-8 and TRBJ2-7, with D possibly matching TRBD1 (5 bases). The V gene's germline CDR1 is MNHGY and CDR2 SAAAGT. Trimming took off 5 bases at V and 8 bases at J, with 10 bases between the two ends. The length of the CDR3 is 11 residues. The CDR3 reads CASSASGKQYF. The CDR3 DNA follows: TGTGCCAGCAGTGCTTCAGGGAAGCAGTACTTC.

The CDR3 coding sequence is TGTGCCAGTAGTATTTATCCAGGACAGGGGCAACGTCAGCCCCAGCATTTT. This gives the protein CASSIYPGQGQRQPQHF. The chain employs TRBV19 and TRBJ1-5; the match to TRBD1 covers 9 bases. This CDR3 comprises 17 residues. V lost 3 bases and J lost 6; bases outside the gene matches: 12. Germline loops: CDR1 LNHDA, CDR2 SQIVND (reference sequence).

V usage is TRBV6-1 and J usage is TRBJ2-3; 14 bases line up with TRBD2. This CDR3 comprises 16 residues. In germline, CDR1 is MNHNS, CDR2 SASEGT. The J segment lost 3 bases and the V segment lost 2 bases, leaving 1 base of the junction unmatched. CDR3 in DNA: TGTGCCAGCAGTGAAAGACTAGCGGGGGGGACAGATACGCAGTATTTT. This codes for CASSERLAGGTDTQYF.

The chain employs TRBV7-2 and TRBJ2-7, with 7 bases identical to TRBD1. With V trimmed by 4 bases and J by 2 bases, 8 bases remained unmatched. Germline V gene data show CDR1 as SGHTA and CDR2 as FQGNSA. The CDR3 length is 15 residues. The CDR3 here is CASSSRPGQTYEQYF. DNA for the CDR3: TGTGCCAGCAGCTCGCGTCCGGGACAGACCTACGAGCAGTACTTC. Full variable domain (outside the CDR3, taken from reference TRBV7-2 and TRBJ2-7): GAGVSQSPSNKVTEKGKDVELRCDPISGHTALYWYRQSLGQGLEFLIYFQGNSAPDKSGLPSDRFSAERTGGSVSTLTIQRTQQEDSAVYLCASSSRPGQTYEQYFGPGTRLTVT.

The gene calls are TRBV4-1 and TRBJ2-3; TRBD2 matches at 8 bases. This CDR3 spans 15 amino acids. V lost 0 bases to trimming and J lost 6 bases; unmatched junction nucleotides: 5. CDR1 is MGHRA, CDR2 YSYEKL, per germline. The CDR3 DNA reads TGCGCCAGCAGCCAAGAAAAGCGGGGGATGGATACGCAGTATTTT. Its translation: CASSQEKRGMDTQYF.

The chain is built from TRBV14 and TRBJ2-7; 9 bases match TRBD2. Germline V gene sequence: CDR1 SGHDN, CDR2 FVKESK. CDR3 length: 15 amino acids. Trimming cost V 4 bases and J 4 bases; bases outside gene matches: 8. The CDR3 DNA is TGTGCCAGCAGCCCAGTGGGCGGGGGGGCTTACGAGCAGTACTTC. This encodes CASSPVGGGAYEQYF. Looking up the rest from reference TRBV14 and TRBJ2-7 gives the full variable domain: EAGVTQFPSHSVIEKGQTVTLRCDPISGHDNLYWYRRVMGKEIKFLLHFVKESKQDESGMPNNRFLAERTGGTYSTLKVQPAELEDSGVYFCASSPVGGGAYEQYFGPGTRLTVT.

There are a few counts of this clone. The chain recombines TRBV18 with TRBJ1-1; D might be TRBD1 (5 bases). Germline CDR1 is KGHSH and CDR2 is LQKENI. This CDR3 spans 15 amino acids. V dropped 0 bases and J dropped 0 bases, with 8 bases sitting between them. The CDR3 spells CASSPPVGLNTEAFF. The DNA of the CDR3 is TGTGCCAGCTCACCACCGGTGGGGCTGAACACTGAAGCTTTCTTT.

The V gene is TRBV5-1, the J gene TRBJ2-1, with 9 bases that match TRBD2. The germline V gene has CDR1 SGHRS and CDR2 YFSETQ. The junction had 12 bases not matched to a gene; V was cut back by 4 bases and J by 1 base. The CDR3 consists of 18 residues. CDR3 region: CASSRSGGPIYSYNEQFF. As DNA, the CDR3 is TGCGCCAGCAGCAGGAGCGGGGGGCCAATTTATTCCTACAATGAGCAGTTCTTC.

CDR3 nucleotide sequence: TGTGCCAGCAGCTACGATTATGGCTACACCTTC. It translates to CASSYDYGYTF. This chain links TRBV2 with TRBJ1-2; D call uncertain. Trimming took 6 bases from V and 5 from J, leaving 7 bases between them. The CDR3 length is 11 residues. Germline V gene sequence: CDR1 SNHLY, CDR2 FYNNEI.

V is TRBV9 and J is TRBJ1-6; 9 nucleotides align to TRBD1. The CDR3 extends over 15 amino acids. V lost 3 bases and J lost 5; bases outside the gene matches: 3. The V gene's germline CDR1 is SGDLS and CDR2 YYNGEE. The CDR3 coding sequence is TGTGCCAGCAGCGGCGGGACAGGGAATAATTCACCCCTCCACTTT. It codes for CASSGGTGNNSPLHF.

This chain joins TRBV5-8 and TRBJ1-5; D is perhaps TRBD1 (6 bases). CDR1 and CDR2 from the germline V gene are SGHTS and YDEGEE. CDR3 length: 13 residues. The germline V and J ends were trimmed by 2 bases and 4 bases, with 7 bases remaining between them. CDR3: CASSLQGNQPQHF. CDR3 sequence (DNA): TGTGCCAGCAGCTTACAGGGAAATCAGCCCCAGCATTTT.

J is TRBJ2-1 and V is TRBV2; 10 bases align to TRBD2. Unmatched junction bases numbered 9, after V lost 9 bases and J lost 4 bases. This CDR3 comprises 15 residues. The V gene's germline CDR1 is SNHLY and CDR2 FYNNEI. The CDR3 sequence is CARGIAGGLYNEQFF. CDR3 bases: TGTGCCAGAGGGATAGCGGGGGGCCTATACAATGAGCAGTTCTTC.